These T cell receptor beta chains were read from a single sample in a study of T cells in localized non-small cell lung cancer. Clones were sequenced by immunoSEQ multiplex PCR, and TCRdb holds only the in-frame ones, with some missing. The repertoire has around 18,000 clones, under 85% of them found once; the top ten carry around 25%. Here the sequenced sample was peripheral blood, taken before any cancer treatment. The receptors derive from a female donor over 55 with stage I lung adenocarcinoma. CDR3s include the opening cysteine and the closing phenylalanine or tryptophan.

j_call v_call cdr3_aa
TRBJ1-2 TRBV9 CASSVGVGIRGDGYTF
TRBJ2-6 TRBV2 CASTVTGFSGANVLTF
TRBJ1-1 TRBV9 CASSLQGGAFAEAFF
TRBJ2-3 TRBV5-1 CASSQGTSGSTDTQYF
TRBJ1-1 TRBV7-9 CASSLEVWGTEAFF
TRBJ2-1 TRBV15 CATSRDPAGGGGNEQFF
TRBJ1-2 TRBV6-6 CASSYVQGRNYTF
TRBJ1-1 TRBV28 CATPGQGRGTEAFF
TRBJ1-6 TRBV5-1 CASSLGGRSPLHF
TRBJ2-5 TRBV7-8 CASSFPGGEETQYF
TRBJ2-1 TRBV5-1 CASSLDLATYNEQFF
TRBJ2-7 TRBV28 CASSSGVEQYF